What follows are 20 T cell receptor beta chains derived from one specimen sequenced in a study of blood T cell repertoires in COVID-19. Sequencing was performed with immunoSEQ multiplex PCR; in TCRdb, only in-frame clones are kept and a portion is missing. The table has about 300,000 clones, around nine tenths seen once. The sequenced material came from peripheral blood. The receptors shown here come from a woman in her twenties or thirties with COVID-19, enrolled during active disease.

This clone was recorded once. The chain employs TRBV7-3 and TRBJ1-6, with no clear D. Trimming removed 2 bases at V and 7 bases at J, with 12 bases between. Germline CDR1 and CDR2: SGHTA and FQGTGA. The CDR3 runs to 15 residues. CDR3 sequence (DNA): TGTGCCAGCAGCTTATCTGTAGCGGGGAATTCACCCCTCCACTTT. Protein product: CASSLSVAGNSPLHF.

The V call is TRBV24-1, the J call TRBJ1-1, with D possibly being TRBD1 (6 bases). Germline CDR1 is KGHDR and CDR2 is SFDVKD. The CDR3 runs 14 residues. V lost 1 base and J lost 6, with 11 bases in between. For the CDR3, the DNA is TGTGCCACCAGTGATTTTGGGGGACACTCTGAAGCTTTCTTT. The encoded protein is CATSDFGGHSEAFF.

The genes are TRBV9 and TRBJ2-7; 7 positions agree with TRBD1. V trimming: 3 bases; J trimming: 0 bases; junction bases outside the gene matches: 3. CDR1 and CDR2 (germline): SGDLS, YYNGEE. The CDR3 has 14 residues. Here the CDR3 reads CASSGRDSSYEQYF. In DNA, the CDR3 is TGTGCCAGCAGCGGCCGGGACAGCTCCTACGAGCAGTACTTC.

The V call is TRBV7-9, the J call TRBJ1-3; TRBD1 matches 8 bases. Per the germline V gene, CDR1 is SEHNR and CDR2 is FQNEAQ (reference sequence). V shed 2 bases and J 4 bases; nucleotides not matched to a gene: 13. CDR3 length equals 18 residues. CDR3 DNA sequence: TGTGCCAGCAGCTTAAGACTTGGTCAGGGGGCTTCAGGAAACACCATATATTTT. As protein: CASSLRLGQGASGNTIYF. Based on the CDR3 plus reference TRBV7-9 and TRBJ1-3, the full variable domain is DTGVSQNPRHKITKRGQNVTFRCDPISEHNRLYWYRQTLGQGPEFLTYFQNEAQLEKSRLLSDRFSAERPKGSFSTLEIQRTEQGDSAMYLCASSLRLGQGASGNTIYFGEGSWLTVV.

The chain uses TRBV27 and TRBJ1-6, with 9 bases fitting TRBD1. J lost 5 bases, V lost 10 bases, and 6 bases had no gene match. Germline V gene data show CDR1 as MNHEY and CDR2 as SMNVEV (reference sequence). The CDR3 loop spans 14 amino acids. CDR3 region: CATKDRGNNSPLHF. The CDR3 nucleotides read TGTGCCACCAAGGACAGGGGAAATAATTCACCCCTCCACTTT.

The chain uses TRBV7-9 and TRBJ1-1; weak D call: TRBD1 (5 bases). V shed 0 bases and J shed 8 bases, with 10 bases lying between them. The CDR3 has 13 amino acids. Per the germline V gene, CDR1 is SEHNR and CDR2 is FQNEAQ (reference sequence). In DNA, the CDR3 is TGTGCCAGCAGCTTAGCGAAGGGGAGGGAAGCTTTCTTT. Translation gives CASSLAKGREAFF.

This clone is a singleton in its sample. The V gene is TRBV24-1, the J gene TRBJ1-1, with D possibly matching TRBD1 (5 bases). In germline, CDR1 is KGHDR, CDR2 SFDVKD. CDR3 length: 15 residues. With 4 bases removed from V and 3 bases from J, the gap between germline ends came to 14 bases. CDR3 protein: CATSDSGTGDTEAFF. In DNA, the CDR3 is TGTGCCACCAGTGACTCCGGGACGGGAGACACTGAAGCTTTCTTT.

The CDR3 DNA is TGTGCCAGCAGCTTAGCGCCGAGGCAATCGGGAGGCTACACCTTC. Protein sequence: CASSLAPRQSGGYTF. This chain joins TRBV7-8 and TRBJ1-2; D remains ambiguous. Germline loops: CDR1 SGHVS, CDR2 FQNEAQ. Trimming stripped 0 bases from V and 8 bases from J, with 16 bases between. The CDR3 has 15 residues.

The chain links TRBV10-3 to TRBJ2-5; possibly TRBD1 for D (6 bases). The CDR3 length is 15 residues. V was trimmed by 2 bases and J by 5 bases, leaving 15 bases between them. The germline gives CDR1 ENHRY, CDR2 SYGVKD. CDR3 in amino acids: CAISEARGVGETQYF. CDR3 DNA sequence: TGTGCCATCAGTGAGGCCAGGGGAGTAGGGGAGACCCAGTACTTC.

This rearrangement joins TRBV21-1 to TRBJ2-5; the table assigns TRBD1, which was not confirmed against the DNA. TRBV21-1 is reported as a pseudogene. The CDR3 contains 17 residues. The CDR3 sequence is CASSKANGQGDEETQYF. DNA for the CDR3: TGTGCCAGCAGCAAAGCGAATGGACAGGGGGACGAAGAGACCCAGTACTTC.

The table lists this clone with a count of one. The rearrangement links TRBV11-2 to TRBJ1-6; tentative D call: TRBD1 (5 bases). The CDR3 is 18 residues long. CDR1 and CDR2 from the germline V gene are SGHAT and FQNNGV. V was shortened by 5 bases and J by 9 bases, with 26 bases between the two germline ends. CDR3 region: CASSQDRLNYNIGSPLHF. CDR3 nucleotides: TGTGCCAGCAGCCAAGACAGACTCAACTACAATATCGGTTCACCCCTCCACTTT.

CDR3 coding DNA: TGCGCCAGCAGCTTCCTTCCAGGGGAAAAGACCCAGTACTTC. It yields the protein CASSFLPGEKTQYF. The rearrangement uses TRBV5-1 and TRBJ2-5, with a weak D call TRBD1 (6 bases). This CDR3 region has 14 residues. Trimming took off 2 bases at V and 6 bases at J, with 14 bases between the two ends. CDR1 and CDR2 (germline): SGHRS, YFSETQ.

DNA of the CDR3: TGCGCCAGCAGCCAAGGGTTAGCGAGCGAGCAGTACTTC. Its translation: CASSQGLASEQYF. The V and J genes are TRBV4-3 and TRBJ2-7; D perhaps matches TRBD2 (5 bases). The length of the CDR3 is 13 residues. The V gene lost 1 base and the J gene lost 6 bases, with 10 bases spanning the gap. The germline gives CDR1 LGHNA, CDR2 YSLEER.

The chain's CDR3 is CSVEGADTEAFF. DNA for the CDR3: TGCAGCGTTGAAGGGGCAGACACTGAAGCTTTCTTT. The chain carries TRBV29-1 and TRBJ1-1; D unresolved. V was shortened by 1 base and J by 3 bases, with 6 bases between the two germline ends. The CDR3 has 12 amino acids. The germline gives CDR1 SQVTM, CDR2 ANQGSEA. Combining the CDR3 with reference TRBV29-1 and TRBJ1-1 gives the whole variable domain SAVISQKPSRDICQRGTSLTIQCQVDSQVTMMFWYRQQPGQSLTLIATANQGSEATYESGFVIDKFPISRPNLTFSTLTVSNMSPEDSSIYLCSVEGADTEAFFGQGTRLTVV.

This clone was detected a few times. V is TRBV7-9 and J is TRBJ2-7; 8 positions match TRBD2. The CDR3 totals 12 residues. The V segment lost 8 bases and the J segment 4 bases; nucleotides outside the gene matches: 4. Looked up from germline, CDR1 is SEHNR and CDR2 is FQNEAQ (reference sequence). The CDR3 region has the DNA TGTGCCAGCGGGCTAGCGGGTTACGAGCAGTACTTC. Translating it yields CASGLAGYEQYF. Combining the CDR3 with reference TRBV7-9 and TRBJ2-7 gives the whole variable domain DTGVSQNPRHKITKRGQNVTFRCDPISEHNRLYWYRQTLGQGPEFLTYFQNEAQLEKSRLLSDRFSAERPKGSFSTLEIQRTEQGDSAMYLCASGLAGYEQYFGPGTRLTVT.

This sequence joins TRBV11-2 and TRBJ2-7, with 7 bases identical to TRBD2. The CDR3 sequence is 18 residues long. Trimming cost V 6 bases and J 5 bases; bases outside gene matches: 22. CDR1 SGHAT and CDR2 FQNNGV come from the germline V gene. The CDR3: CASSRSGASGYPQHEQYF. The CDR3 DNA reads TGTGCCAGCAGTCGGTCTGGGGCTAGCGGATACCCCCAGCACGAGCAGTACTTC.

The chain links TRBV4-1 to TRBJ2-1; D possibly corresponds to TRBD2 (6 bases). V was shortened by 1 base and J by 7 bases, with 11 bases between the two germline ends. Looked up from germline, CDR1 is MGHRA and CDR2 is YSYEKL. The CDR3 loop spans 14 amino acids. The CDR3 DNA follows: TGCGCCAGCAGCCAAGGTTCCGCGGGGAATGAGCAGTTCTTC. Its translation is CASSQGSAGNEQFF.

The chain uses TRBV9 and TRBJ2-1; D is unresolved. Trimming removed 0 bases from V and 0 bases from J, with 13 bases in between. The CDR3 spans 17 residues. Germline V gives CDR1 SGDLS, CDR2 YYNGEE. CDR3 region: CASSVETGISSYNEQFF. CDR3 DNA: TGTGCCAGCAGCGTAGAAACTGGTATTAGCTCCTACAATGAGCAGTTCTTC.

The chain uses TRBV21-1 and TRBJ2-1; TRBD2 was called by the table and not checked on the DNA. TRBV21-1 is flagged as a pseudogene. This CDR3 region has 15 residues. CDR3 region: CASSSGLAGEKEQFF. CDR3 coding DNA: TGTGCCAGCAGCTCGGGACTAGCGGGCGAGAAAGAGCAGTTCTTC.

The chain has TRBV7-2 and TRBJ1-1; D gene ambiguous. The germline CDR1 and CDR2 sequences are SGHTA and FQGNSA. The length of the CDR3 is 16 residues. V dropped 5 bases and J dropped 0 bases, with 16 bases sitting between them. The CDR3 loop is CASSITPGTMNTEAFF. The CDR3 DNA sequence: TGTGCCAGCAGCATAACCCCGGGAACTATGAACACTGAAGCTTTCTTT. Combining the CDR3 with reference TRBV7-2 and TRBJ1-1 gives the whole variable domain GAGVSQSPSNKVTEKGKDVELRCDPISGHTALYWYRQSLGQGLEFLIYFQGNSAPDKSGLPSDRFSAERTGGSVSTLTIQRTQQEDSAVYLCASSITPGTMNTEAFFGQGTRLTVV.